The sequence of this T cell receptor beta chain was determined in a study of shared T cell receptors in the human thymus. Clones were sequenced by immunoSEQ multiplex PCR, and TCRdb holds only the in-frame ones, with some missing. The data show 600,000 to 900,000 clones, 70% to 90% seen once. The CDR3 spans 16 residues. V was shortened by 4 bases and J by 5 bases, with 18 bases between the two germline ends. The germline V gene has CDR1 SGHNT and CDR2 YYREEE (reference sequence). These sequences were also reported in another study, on human thymus T cells. That work contributes: Immunologically healthy infants in Finland undergoing congenital heart defect surgery were the donors. Corrective heart surgery yielded the resections from which the thymus tissue came. Thymic and blood repertoires showed apparently biased V and J gene usage.

This receptor was taken from a girl under three years old with a congenital heart defect. The sequenced sample consisted of thymocytes. The J gene is TRBJ2-2, the V gene TRBV5-4; D might be TRBD2 (7 bases). CDR3 amino acids: CASSPSGGLWTGELFF. CDR3 DNA sequence: TGTGCCAGCAGCCCCTCCGGGGGGCTCTGGACCGGGGAGCTGTTTTTT.